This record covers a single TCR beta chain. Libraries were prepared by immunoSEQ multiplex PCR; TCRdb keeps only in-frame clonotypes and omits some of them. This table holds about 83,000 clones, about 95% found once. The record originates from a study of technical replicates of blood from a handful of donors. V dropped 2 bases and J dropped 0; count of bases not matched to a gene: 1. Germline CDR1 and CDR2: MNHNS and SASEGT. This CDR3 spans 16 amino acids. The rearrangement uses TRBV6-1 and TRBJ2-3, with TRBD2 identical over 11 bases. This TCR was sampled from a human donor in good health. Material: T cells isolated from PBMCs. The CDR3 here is CASSELAGGSTDTQYF. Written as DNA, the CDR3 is TGTGCCAGCAGTGAACTAGCGGGGGGAAGCACAGATACGCAGTATTTT.